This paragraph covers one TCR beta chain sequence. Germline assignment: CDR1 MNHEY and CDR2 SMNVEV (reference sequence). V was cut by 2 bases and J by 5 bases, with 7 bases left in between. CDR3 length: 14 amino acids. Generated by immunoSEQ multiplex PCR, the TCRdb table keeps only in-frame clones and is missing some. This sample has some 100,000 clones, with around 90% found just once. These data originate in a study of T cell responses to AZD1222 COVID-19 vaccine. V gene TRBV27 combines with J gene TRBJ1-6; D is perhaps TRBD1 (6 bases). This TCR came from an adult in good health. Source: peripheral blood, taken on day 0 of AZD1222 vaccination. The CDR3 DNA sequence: TGTGCCAGCAGTTTAGCAGGGGATAATTCACCCCTCCACTTT. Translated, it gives CASSLAGDNSPLHF.